The rows below give T cell receptor beta chains drawn from one sample of a study of blood T cell repertoires in COVID-19. The repertoire was sequenced with immunoSEQ multiplex PCR; TCRdb's copy has only in-frame clones and lacks some. The repertoire has under 100,000 clones, 85% to 95% of them found once; the top ten carry roughly 6.4%. Sequences were obtained from peripheral blood. Receptor source: a woman aged 55-69 years with active COVID-19. CDR3s include the opening cysteine and the closing phenylalanine or tryptophan. The D gene is left open where the match is weak. Rows give clone size only sometimes, using once, few, many, or a class for an expanded clone.

V gene	D gene	clone size	CDR3 length	J gene	CDR3 DNA	CDR3 protein
TRBV7-2	TRBD1	few	19	TRBJ1-2	TGTGCCAGCAGCGGGGGGCCGGGACAGGGAATCATTGGAGCGCGTGGCTACACCTTC	CASSGGPGQGIIGARGYTF
TRBV19	.	.	13	TRBJ1-2	TGTGCCAGCAGGGTGGACGGAACTATTGGCTACACCTTC	CASRVDGTIGYTF
TRBV28	.	.	16	TRBJ1-5	TGTGCCAGCAGTTTATGGGGTGGCGGCGGCAATCAGCCCCAGCATTTT	CASSLWGGGGNQPQHF
TRBV19	.	.	14	TRBJ1-5	TGTGCCAGTAGTAACACAATAGGGGTTCAGCCCCAGCATTTT	CASSNTIGVQPQHF
TRBV24-1	.	.	16	TRBJ2-3	TGTGCCACCAGTGAACGCGGGACGGCTAACACAGATACGCAGTATTTT	CATSERGTANTDTQYF
TRBV7-3	.	.	15	TRBJ2-1	TGTGCCAGCAGCTTAGGAGGGACAGCCAACAATGAGCAGTTCTTC	CASSLGGTANNEQFF
TRBV11-2	.	.	11	TRBJ2-7	TGTGCCAGCAGCCCCTCGTACGAGCAGTACTTC	CASSPSYEQYF
TRBV10-1	TRBD1	few	14	TRBJ1-1	TGCGCCAGCAGTTACGACAGGGGGAGAGGTGAAGCTTTCTTT	CASSYDRGRGEAFF
TRBV19	.	.	15	TRBJ1-6	TGTGCCAGTAGTTTCGCCGGGGGGGATAATTCACCCCTCCACTTT	CASSFAGGDNSPLHF
TRBV4-1	TRBD1	.	13	TRBJ1-4	TGCGCCAGCAGCCCGGACAGGGGAGAAAAACTGTTTTTT	CASSPDRGEKLFF
TRBV28	.	.	13	TRBJ1-1	TGTGCCAGCAGTTTGTCCGGGAACACTGAAGCTTTCTTT	CASSLSGNTEAFF
TRBV6-5	.	.	15	TRBJ1-1	TGTGCCAGCAGTTATAGGGGTGGCGCGAACACTGAAGCTTTCTTT	CASSYRGGANTEAFF
TRBV19	.	.	17	TRBJ2-4	TGTGCCAGTAGTATAGATCCGGGACAAAGAGCCAAAAACATTCAGTACTTC	CASSIDPGQRAKNIQYF
TRBV7-2	TRBD1	.	15	TRBJ2-5	TGTGCCAGCAGCACCCGACAGGGGCACCAAGAGACCCAGTACTTC	CASSTRQGHQETQYF
TRBV2	.	.	14	TRBJ1-5	TGTGCCAGCACCTCCTACGGGGGGGAACAGCCCCAGCATTTT	CASTSYGGEQPQHF
TRBV27	.	.	14	TRBJ1-5	TGTGCCAGCAGTTTTTACGGTGGCAATCAGCCCCAGCATTTT	CASSFYGGNQPQHF
TRBV19	.	.	14	TRBJ1-2	TGTGCCAGTACCCCCCTCTGGGGGCAATATGGCTACACCTTC	CASTPLWGQYGYTF
TRBV6-5	.	.	15	TRBJ2-1	TGTGCCAGCAGGGTAGCGTCGATCTCCTACAATGAGCAGTTCTTC	CASRVASISYNEQFF
TRBV7-2	.	.	13	TRBJ2-5	TGTGCCAGCAGCCGGGGGTACCAAGAGACCCAGTACTTC	CASSRGYQETQYF
TRBV5-5	.	.	16	TRBJ1-4	TGTGCCAGCAGCTTGGAGCAGGCGAGGGGGAATGAAAAACTGTTTTTT	CASSLEQARGNEKLFF
TRBV7-7	.	.	15	TRBJ1-1	TGTGCCAGCAGTTCTGTAGACAGGAGGAACACTGAAGCTTTCTTT	CASSSVDRRNTEAFF
TRBV2	.	once	13	TRBJ1-1	TGTGCCAGCAGCAAAAGACAGAACACTGAAGCTTTCTTT	CASSKRQNTEAFF
TRBV5-4	TRBD1	.	14	TRBJ2-1	TGTGCCAGCAGCTTGAGCGACAGGGTGAGTGAGCAGTTCTTC	CASSLSDRVSEQFF
TRBV4-1	.	.	18	TRBJ2-3	TGCGCCAGCAGCCAAGATGCCAGGAGGGGGGGGCGGACAGATACGCAGTATTTT	CASSQDARRGGRTDTQYF
TRBV3-1/TRBV3-2	.	.	12	TRBJ2-7	TGTGCCAGCAGCCATAGCTCCTACGAGCAGTACTTC	CASSHSSYEQYF
TRBV2	.	.	13	TRBJ1-2	TGTGCCAGCAGTGACAGGGCCTACTATGGCTACACCTTC	CASSDRAYYGYTF
TRBV27	.	.	13	TRBJ2-1	TGTGCCAGCAGTTTGAGGGTCCACAATGAGCAGTTCTTC	CASSLRVHNEQFF
TRBV28	.	.	15	TRBJ2-6	TGTGCCAGCAGTCCCGCGGGGTCTGGGGCCAACGTCCTGACTTTC	CASSPAGSGANVLTF
TRBV10-1	.	.	17	TRBJ2-3	TGCGCCAGCAGTGAGCCCCGAAGCGGCAGGAGCACAGATACGCAGTATTTT	CASSEPRSGRSTDTQYF
TRBV4-1	.	.	15	TRBJ2-3	TGCGCCAGCAGCCAAGAACATTACACATCCGATACGCAGTATTTT	CASSQEHYTSDTQYF
TRBV2	TRBD1	.	15	TRBJ1-4	TGTGCCAGCAGTGAAGGCGGGACAGGGGGTGAAAAACTGTTTTTT	CASSEGGTGGEKLFF
TRBV19	TRBD2	.	17	TRBJ2-3	TGTGCCAGTAGTAAAGGTTGGACTAGCGGGGGCACAGATACGCAGTATTTT	CASSKGWTSGGTDTQYF
TRBV7-9	.	.	18	TRBJ2-1	TGTGCCAGCAGCGCCCTAGGTGCGGGGAGAGGCTCCTACAATGAGCAGTTCTTC	CASSALGAGRGSYNEQFF
TRBV6-5	TRBD2	.	14	TRBJ2-1	TGTGCCAGCCTTAGGACTAGCGGGCCCAATGAGCAGTTCTTC	CASLRTSGPNEQFF
TRBV19	.	.	16	TRBJ1-3	TGTGCCAGTACCCCAAGTGCGGGTCGCTCTGGAAACACCATATATTTT	CASTPSAGRSGNTIYF
TRBV28	.	.	15	TRBJ1-1	TGTGCCAGCTTTCGGACAAGCAATGTGTACACTGAAGCTTTCTTT	CASFRTSNVYTEAFF
TRBV4-3	.	.	17	TRBJ2-2	TGCGCCAGCAGCCAAGAGTTTGGGCAGGGAGGAACCGGGGAGCTGTTTTTT	CASSQEFGQGGTGELFF
TRBV5-1	TRBD1	.	17	TRBJ2-3	TGCGCCAGCAGCTTGGGGGACAGGAGCCCTAGCACAGATACGCAGTATTTT	CASSLGDRSPSTDTQYF
TRBV7-8	TRBD1	.	16	TRBJ2-7	TGTGCCAGCAGTTTGAGTAGGGGGCTAAGCTCCTACGAGCAGTACTTC	CASSLSRGLSSYEQYF
TRBV28	.	few	15	TRBJ1-6	TGTGCCAGCAGTTTCAGTACGAACAGTAATTCACCCCTCCACTTT	CASSFSTNSNSPLHF